This is a list of T cell receptor beta chains from one sample in a study of blood T cell repertoires in COVID-19. This table comes from immunoSEQ multiplex PCR, and its TCRdb copy is limited to in-frame clones, with some not included. The table shows some 670,000 clones, with over 80% occurring only once. Input material: peripheral blood. The receptors stem from a woman under 30 with acute or convalescent COVID-19. Both conserved end residues are part of each CDR3. The D gene is left open where the match is weak. The size of a clone is reported for some rows only, either as once, few or many, or as a class for expanded clones.

-	-	TRBV4-1	TRBJ2-3	CASSQSWGPLTDTQYF	TGCGCCAGCAGCCAATCTTGGGGCCCCCTCACAGATACGCAGTATTTT
-	TRBD1	TRBV6-4	TRBJ1-6	CASSDSTGDNSPLHF	TGTGCCAGCAGTGACTCGACAGGGGATAATTCACCCCTCCACTTT
-	-	TRBV28	TRBJ1-5	CASTPGGLGGSNQPQHF	TGTGCCAGCACCCCCGGGGGGTTAGGGGGGAGCAATCAGCCCCAGCATTTT
-	TRBD1	TRBV2	TRBJ1-5	CASRPDRAGQPQHF	TGTGCCAGCAGACCCGACAGGGCAGGACAGCCCCAGCATTTT
once	TRBD2	TRBV29-1	TRBJ2-7	CSAWGTKEQYF	TGCAGCGCATGGGGGACTAAAGAGCAGTACTTC
once	-	TRBV18	TRBJ1-5	CASSPATGMVPQHF	TGTGCCAGCTCACCGGCTACAGGGATGGTGCCCCAGCATTTT
-	TRBD1	TRBV28	TRBJ2-2	CASSTPGTDNTGELFF	TGTGCCAGCAGCACTCCCGGGACAGATAACACCGGGGAGCTGTTTTTT
once	TRBD1	TRBV6-5	TRBJ1-2	CASEGRDRGYGYTF	TGTGCCAGCGAAGGTCGGGACAGGGGCTATGGCTACACCTTC
once	TRBD1	TRBV5-1	TRBJ1-2	CASSSTGRNGYGYTF	TGCGCCAGCAGCTCGACAGGGAGAAATGGCTATGGCTACACCTTC
-	-	TRBV7-9	TRBJ1-2	CASSLAGGVTINYGYTF	TGTGCCAGCAGCTTAGCTGGCGGGGTAACGATTAACTATGGCTACACCTTC
-	-	TRBV7-6	TRBJ2-3	CASSLTGYTDTQYF	TGTGCCAGCAGCTTAACGGGGTACACAGATACGCAGTATTTT
-	-	TRBV6-6	TRBJ1-1	CASSYTDMNTEAFF	TGTGCCAGCAGTTACACAGACATGAACACTGAAGCTTTCTTT
few	-	TRBV12-3/TRBV12-4	TRBJ1-1	CASRPRLITEAFF	TGTGCCAGCAGACCCAGGTTGATCACTGAAGCTTTCTTT
-	-	TRBV19	TRBJ2-7	CASSWAFLGYEQYF	TGTGCCAGTAGTTGGGCCTTCCTCGGATACGAGCAGTACTTC
-	TRBD1	TRBV7-8	TRBJ2-1	CASSLAKRDSFASYNEQFF	TGTGCCAGCAGCTTAGCGAAGAGGGACAGCTTCGCCTCCTACAATGAGCAGTTCTTC
-	TRBD1	TRBV6-6	TRBJ1-2	CASSPRTGLNYGYTF	TGTGCCAGCAGTCCCCGGACAGGCCTTAACTATGGCTACACCTTC
-	TRBD1	TRBV5-1	TRBJ1-2	CASSLGSSGQPYGYTF	TGCGCCAGCAGCTTGGGATCATCGGGACAGCCCTATGGCTACACCTTC
-	-	TRBV29-1	TRBJ1-1	CSVEENGREAFF	TGCAGCGTTGAAGAGAACGGGAGGGAAGCTTTCTTT
-	TRBD1	TRBV5-8	TRBJ1-5	CASSAGTGENQPQHF	TGTGCCAGCAGCGCCGGGACAGGGGAAAATCAGCCCCAGCATTTT
-	TRBD1	TRBV2	TRBJ1-1	CASSMDRGAFF	TGTGCCAGCAGTATGGACAGGGGAGCTTTCTTT
-	-	TRBV2	TRBJ1-1	CASSDSGTKGQAFF	TGTGCCAGCAGTGACAGTGGGACAAAGGGGCAAGCTTTCTTT
-	TRBD1	TRBV6-1	TRBJ2-3	CASSEMAGGLTDTQYF	TGTGCCAGCAGTGAAATGGCAGGGGGCTTGACAGATACGCAGTATTTT
-	TRBD1	TRBV6-5	TRBJ2-7	CASRLLGQGEEQYF	TGTGCCAGCAGACTGCTCGGACAGGGAGAAGAGCAGTACTTC
once	TRBD1	TRBV28	TRBJ1-2	CASSSPGQSYGYTF	TGTGCCAGCAGTTCCCCGGGACAGAGCTATGGCTACACCTTC
-	TRBD1	TRBV2	TRBJ1-1	CASSRRTGGRDTEAFF	TGTGCCAGCAGCCGCCGGACAGGGGGCAGGGACACTGAAGCTTTCTTT
-	-	TRBV21-1	TRBJ1-5	CASSLLKQGANQPQHF	TGTGCCAGCAGCCTTCTGAAACAGGGGGCGAATCAGCCCCAGCATTTT
-	-	TRBV3-1/TRBV3-2	TRBJ1-1	CASRAGIMNTEAFF	TGTGCCAGCAGGGCAGGAATCATGAACACTGAAGCTTTCTTT
once	-	TRBV6-1	TRBJ1-6	CASSEVDRGNSPLHF	TGTGCCAGCAGTGAAGTGGACCGAGGGAATTCACCCCTCCACTTT
-	TRBD1	TRBV4-3	TRBJ2-1	CASSHGTANEQFF	TGCGCCAGCAGCCACGGGACAGCTAATGAGCAGTTCTTC
-	TRBD1	TRBV5-1	TRBJ2-1	CASSRTGQGGEQFF	TGCGCCAGCAGCAGAACGGGACAGGGCGGTGAGCAGTTCTTC
once	TRBD1	TRBV30	TRBJ1-2	CAWRGDSNYGYTF	TGTGCCTGGAGGGGGGACAGTAACTATGGCTACACCTTC
-	-	TRBV6-5	TRBJ1-6	CASTGRLSYNSPLHF	TGTGCCAGCACAGGAAGGTTAAGCTATAATTCACCCCTCCACTTT
-	TRBD1	TRBV27	TRBJ2-7	CASSTYGTGVDDEQYF	TGTGCCAGCAGTACCTACGGGACAGGGGTTGACGACGAGCAGTACTTC